This T cell receptor (beta chain) originates from a study of cytomegalovirus exposure and HLA in healthy donors (dated by TCRdb to about 2017). With regard to the full study: In an earlier analysis of roughly 500 of the donors, 276 Gb of sequence data and just under 120 million unique TCR beta sequences from roughly 180 million T cells were reported. Roughly 290 gigabases of sequencing data and 91 million or so unique TCR sequences made up an early release that covered around 640 HLA-typed donors. Of the 300 to 500 genotyped donors, less than 85% were placed in the genetic ancestry cluster associated with self-reported Caucasian donors. The study aimed to test whether cataloging public T cell receptors could reveal signatures of past pathogen exposure. The study used immunosequencing to profile the T cell repertoires of hundreds of subjects and linked those repertoires to cytomegalovirus serostatus. Besides the first cohort of approximately 710 subjects, a separate validation cohort made up of 120 or so different subjects was used. High-throughput TCR immunosequencing, statistical association of individual TCRs with disease status, and machine learning were combined to predict cytomegalovirus infection status. To study patterns of TCR occurrence, a later analysis re-analyzed previously published TCR beta repertoires from around 670 donors and added high-resolution HLA genotyping. In the later analysis, no new phenotypic data were used to find candidate immune exposures; instead, reliance was placed on TCR beta sequences and their occurrence across donors. To decide whether each TCR beta V gene segment behaved as functional or pseudogenic, an earlier analysis of over 500 of the donors relied on high-throughput TCR beta sequencing. Alongside the repertoire data, information on donor age, sex, ethnicity and CMV serostatus was compiled. In a later genetic analysis, genome-wide SNP genotypes for about 55% of the roughly 700 donors were used, and that subset was treated as a discovery cohort. Every discovery cohort repertoire had been produced on one sequencing platform. Both class I and class II loci were covered by HLA typing, at four-digit resolution. Typing coverage varied by locus: roughly 629-640 donors for A, B, C, DRB1 and DQB1; roughly 500 for DQA1; approximately 610 for DPA1; under 490 for DPB1. A handful of DR-DQ haplotypes were handled as single units for association and clustering because linkage in the cohort was strong. Among a few hundred genotyped donors of the cohort, an average of around 240,000 unique TCR beta nucleotide sequences were sequenced per donor, 15% to 20% of them non-productive.

Receptors were amplified or captured by the immunoSEQ multiplex PCR assay. For the multiplex PCR, a mixture combining 60 forward primers for TCR Vbeta segments and 13 reverse primers for TCR Jbeta segments was used. The CDR3 region of rearranged TCR beta genes was amplified from genomic DNA by a multiplex PCR assay. Amplified TCR beta libraries were sequenced as 87-base-pair reads on the Illumina HiSeq System. Per the authors' processing: A later analysis tallied 70 million to 100 million unique TCR beta chains across the 660 or so repertoires, and about 10 million of those chains were shared by two or more donors. Raw reads were error-corrected and collapsed into unique sequences by a nearest-neighbor algorithm in which closely related sequences were merged to remove PCR and sequencing errors. V, D and J gene segments were assigned by aligning CDR3 sequences to IMGT reference sequences. For a sequence to be retained, a match of at least six nucleotides was required to both a V gene segment and a J gene segment. A rearrangement was called productive if the CDR3 had no stop codons and remained in frame with V and J, and every other rearrangement was called non-productive. Following IMGT convention, CDR3 was defined as the stretch from the second conserved V-encoded cysteine up to the conserved J-encoded phenylalanine. The earlier analysis of about 610 of the donors excluded any sequence lacking an unambiguous match to a single V gene segment. An earlier analysis of roughly 590 of the donors called V segments functional above 56.7% productive rearrangements and segregating when the between-donor standard deviation exceeded 5%. A statistical classification framework was built for diagnosing cytomegalovirus status from the catalog of TCR beta chain sequences. V and J gene assignment, in a later analysis, came from comparing TCR nucleotide sequences with IMGT/GENE-DB human TR gene sequences. The TCRdist pipeline was used in a later analysis to assign CDR3 sequences and most-parsimonious VDJ recombination scenarios. In a later analysis, each TCR beta chain was defined by its CDR3 amino acid sequence together with its V-gene family, and reads without a unique V-gene family were excluded. To address suspected cross-contamination and a sequencing artifact, a later analysis removed under 600 highly shared, low-generation-probability nucleotide sequences. In a later analysis, a clonal expansion index was calculated for each public chain from normalized within-repertoire ranks of inferred template counts. A later analysis computed generation probabilities with a VDJ recombination model fitted to out-of-frame rearrangements, and checked the results against IGoR. A later analysis scored TCR-TCR, TCR-HLA and TCR-CMV co-occurrence with hypergeometric tests, applying a repertoire-size bias correction to TCR pairs. To estimate false discovery rates, a later analysis permuted the HLA or CMV assignments 20 times. In a later analysis, co-occurring TCRs were grouped using DBSCAN, with TCRdist sequence similarity added in when clustering inside HLA-allele-positive subsets. Co-occurrence clustering excluded repertoires with fewer than 30,000 or more than 120,000 public chains, plus five with anomalous nucleotide sharing. TCRdb stores this immuneACCESS table with in-frame sequences only. Part of the clones is absent; in the studies checked, under half of the shortfall reflects unresolved V genes, and no reason is known for the rest. The V and J calls and clone size come from that table; D and trimming were worked out from the DNA. This sample's table lists approximately 60,000 clones. The ten largest clones represent more than 5% of the sample.

The cohort consisted of 600 or so healthy bone marrow donors. All cohort members were sampled while nominally healthy, although unrecorded immune exposures were likely present. The donor tested CMV seropositive, placing the donor among the 250 to 300 seropositive members of the cohort. Each donor provided a peripheral blood sample, and peripheral blood mononuclear cells were used for TCR beta sequencing. The Qiagen DNeasy Blood Extraction Kit was used to extract genomic DNA from the blood cell samples. The germline V gene supplies CDR1 LGHNA and CDR2 YNFKEQ. V sheds 0 bases and J sheds 4 bases, leaving 12 bases between their ends. The CDR3 spans 15 residues, from the cysteine through the phenylalanine. The entry retains the CDR3 DNA only, 45 bases that are in frame from base 1. The paper as a whole reports these results and caveats: A later analysis found that most CMV-associated TCR beta chains appeared HLA-restricted, with HLA associations seemingly driven largely by CMV exposure. Correlated functional status among segregating V segments might reflect linkage disequilibrium, but an unknown experimental factor could not be ruled out. According to a later analysis, parvovirus B19, influenza, CMV and Epstein-Barr virus appeared linked to several top co-occurrence clusters. The classifier was reported to diagnose cytomegalovirus status with high specificity and sensitivity in both the original and validation cohorts. The authors suggested that the approach could potentially be extended to other disease states and immunological phenotypes. A later genetic analysis reported fewer N-insertions in productive TCRs among donors in an Asian-associated ancestry cluster than the roughly 700-donor mean. Some IMGT-functional V segments, including TRBV6-2 and TRBV6-3, could not be told apart with the 87-base-pair reads, so those segments were excluded. A later analysis found that TCR association rates varied across HLA loci, with DRB1 alleles showing the most associated TCRs and HLA-C alleles the fewest. While some public TCRs were present in many individuals, most TCR sequences turned up only very rarely across donors. Because some donors lacked HLA typing at each locus, the association tests relied only on the typed subset. A cluster of highly shared sequence variants was judged likely to represent a technical artifact of the sequencing pipeline. In this cohort, only TCR beta chains were sequenced, and detectable features were limited by the absence of alpha or paired-chain data. A total of about 180 TCR beta chains were listed by the study as associated with cytomegalovirus. In a later analysis, HLA-associated TCR beta chains showed more clonal expansion and lower generation probabilities than non-associated chains that were equally common. Over 15 rarely observed V segments, including chromosome 9 orphons, were excluded from the earlier analysis of several hundred of the donors because counts were too low. A few of the identified cytomegalovirus-associated TCR beta chains were confirmed in vitro to be specific for cytomegalovirus antigens. A later genetic analysis associated a missense DCLRE1C variant with V-gene and J-gene trimming of TCR beta chains, and an independent cohort replicated the association. Roughly uniform sequencing depth across donors was assumed in presence/absence analyses, although this assumption may not hold. A further reported finding was that TCR beta sequences accurately predicted the HLA-A and HLA-B alleles for most subjects in the first cohort. At a false discovery rate of 0.05, a later analysis linked approximately 18,000 TCR beta sequences to specific HLA alleles. In an earlier analysis of approximately 600 of the donors, most TCR beta V segments were observed in productive rearrangements about 90% or about 30% of the time, broadly matching IMGT annotations. For the cohort, immune exposure information was limited to CMV serostatus. Assigning TCR associations to individual alleles was difficult when HLA alleles, especially DR and DQ, strongly co-occurred.

Points on this clone: It has no known antigen specificity.

The chain is assembled from TRBV4-2 and TRBJ1-2; tentative D gene TRBD1, with 6 bases matching. The sequence derives from a man aged 25 to 40 in good health and CMV-seropositive. Sequencing used PBMCs. The CDR3 sequence is CASSQDRGAFYGYTF. Read as DNA, the sequence is TGTGCCAGCAGCCAAGATCGGGGGGCGTTCTATGGCTACACCTTC.